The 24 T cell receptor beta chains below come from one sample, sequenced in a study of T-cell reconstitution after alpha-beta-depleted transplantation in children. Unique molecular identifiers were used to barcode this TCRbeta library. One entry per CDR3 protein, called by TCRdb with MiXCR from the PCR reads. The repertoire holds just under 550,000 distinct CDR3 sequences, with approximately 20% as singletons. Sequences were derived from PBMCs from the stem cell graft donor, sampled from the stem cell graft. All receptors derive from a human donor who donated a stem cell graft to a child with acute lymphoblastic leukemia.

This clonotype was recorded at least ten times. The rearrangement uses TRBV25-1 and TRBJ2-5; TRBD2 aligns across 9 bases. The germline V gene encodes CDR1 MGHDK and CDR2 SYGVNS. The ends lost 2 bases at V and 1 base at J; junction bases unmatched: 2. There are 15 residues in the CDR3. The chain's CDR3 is CASSEPTSGQETQYF. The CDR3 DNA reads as TGTGCCAGCAGTGAACCGACTAGCGGCCAAGAGACCCAGTACTTC.

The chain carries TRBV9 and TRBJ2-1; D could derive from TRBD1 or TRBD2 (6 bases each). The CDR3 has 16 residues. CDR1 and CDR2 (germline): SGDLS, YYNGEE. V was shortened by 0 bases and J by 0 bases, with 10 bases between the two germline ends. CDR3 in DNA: TGTGCCAGCAGCGTAGGAGGGGGGATCTCCTACAATGAGCAGTTCTTC. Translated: CASSVGGGISYNEQFF.

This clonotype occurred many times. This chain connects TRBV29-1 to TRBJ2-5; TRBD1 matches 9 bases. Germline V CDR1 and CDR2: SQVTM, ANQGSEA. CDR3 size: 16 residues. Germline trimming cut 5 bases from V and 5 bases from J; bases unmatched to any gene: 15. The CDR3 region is CSVNPGQGVLRETQYF. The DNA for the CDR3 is TGCAGCGTTAATCCGGGACAGGGTGTCCTGCGGGAGACCCAGTACTTC.

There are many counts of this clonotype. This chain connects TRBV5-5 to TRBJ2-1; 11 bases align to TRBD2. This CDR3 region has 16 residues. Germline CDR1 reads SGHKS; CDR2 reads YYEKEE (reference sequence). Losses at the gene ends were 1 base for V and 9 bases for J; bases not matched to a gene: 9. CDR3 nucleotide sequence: TGTGCCAGCAGCTTGTCCCTAGCGGGAGGTAGTGCTGAGCAGTTCTTC. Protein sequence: CASSLSLAGGSAEQFF. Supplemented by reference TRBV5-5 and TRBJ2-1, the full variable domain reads DAGVTQSPTHLIKTRGQQVTLRCSPISGHKSVSWYQQVLGQGPQFIFQYYEKEERGRGNFPDRFSARQFPNYSSELNVNALLLGDSALYLCASSLSLAGGSAEQFFGPGTRLTVL.

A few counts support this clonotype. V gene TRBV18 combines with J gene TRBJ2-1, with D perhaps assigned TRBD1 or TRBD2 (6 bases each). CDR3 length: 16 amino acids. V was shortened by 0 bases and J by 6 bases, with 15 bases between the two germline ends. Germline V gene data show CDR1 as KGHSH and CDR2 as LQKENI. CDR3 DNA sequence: TGTGCCAGCTCACCACCGGCGCAGTGGGGGGCCAATGAGCAGTTCTTC. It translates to CASSPPAQWGANEQFF.

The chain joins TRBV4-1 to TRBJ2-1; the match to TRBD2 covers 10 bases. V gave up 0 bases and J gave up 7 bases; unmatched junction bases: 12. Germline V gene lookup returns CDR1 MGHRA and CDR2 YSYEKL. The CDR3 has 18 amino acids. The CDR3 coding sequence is TGCGCCAGCAGCCAAGATAGGGCTAGCGGGAGTAGAGGGAATGAGCAGTTCTTC. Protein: CASSQDRASGSRGNEQFF.

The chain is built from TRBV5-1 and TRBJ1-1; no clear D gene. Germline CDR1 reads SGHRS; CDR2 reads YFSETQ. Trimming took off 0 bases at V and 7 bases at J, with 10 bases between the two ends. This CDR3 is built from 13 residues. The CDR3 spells CASSLGLTDEAFF. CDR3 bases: TGCGCCAGCAGCTTGGGGCTTACGGATGAAGCTTTCTTT.

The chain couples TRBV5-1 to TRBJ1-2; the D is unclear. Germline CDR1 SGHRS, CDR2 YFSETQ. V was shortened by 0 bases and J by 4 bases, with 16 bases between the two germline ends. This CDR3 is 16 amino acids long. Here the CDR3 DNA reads TGCGCCAGCAGCTTGGGCCGACAAGGACGGCTCTATGGCTACACCTTC. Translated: CASSLGRQGRLYGYTF.

The CDR3 DNA reads TGTGCCAGCAGCTTAGCCTACCGGGAGAGGTACAATGAGCAGTTCTTC. Translation: CASSLAYRERYNEQFF. The rearrangement joins TRBV7-9 to TRBJ2-1; perhaps TRBD2 as D (6 bases). Trimming pared 0 bases from V and 4 bases from J, leaving 13 bases between. The CDR3 consists of 16 residues. Per germline, CDR1 SEHNR and CDR2 FQNEAQ (reference sequence).

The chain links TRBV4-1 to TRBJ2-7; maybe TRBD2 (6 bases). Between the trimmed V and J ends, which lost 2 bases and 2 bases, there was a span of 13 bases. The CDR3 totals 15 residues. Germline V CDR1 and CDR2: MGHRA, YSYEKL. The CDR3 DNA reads TGCGCCAGCAGCCAATTCCAGCGGGCCGCCTACGAGCAGTACTTC. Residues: CASSQFQRAAYEQYF.

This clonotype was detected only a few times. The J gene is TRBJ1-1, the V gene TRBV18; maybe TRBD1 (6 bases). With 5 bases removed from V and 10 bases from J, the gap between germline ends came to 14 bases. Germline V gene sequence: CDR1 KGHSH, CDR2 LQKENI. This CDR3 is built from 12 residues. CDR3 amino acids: CASSYNRESAFF. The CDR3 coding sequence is TGTGCCAGCTCATATAACAGGGAATCAGCTTTCTTT. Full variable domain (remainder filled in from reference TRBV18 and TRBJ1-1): NAGVMQNPRHLVRRRGQEARLRCSPMKGHSHVYWYRQLPEEGLKFMVYLQKENIIDESGMPKERFSAEFPKEGPSILRIQQVVRGDSAAYFCASSYNRESAFFGQGTRLTVV.

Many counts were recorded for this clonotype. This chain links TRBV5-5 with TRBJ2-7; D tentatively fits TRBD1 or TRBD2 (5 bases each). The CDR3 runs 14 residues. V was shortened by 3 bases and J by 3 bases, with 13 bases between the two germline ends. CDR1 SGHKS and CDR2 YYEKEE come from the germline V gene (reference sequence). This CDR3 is CASSSGPTFYEQYF. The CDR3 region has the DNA TGTGCCAGCAGCTCGGGACCAACCTTCTACGAGCAGTACTTC.

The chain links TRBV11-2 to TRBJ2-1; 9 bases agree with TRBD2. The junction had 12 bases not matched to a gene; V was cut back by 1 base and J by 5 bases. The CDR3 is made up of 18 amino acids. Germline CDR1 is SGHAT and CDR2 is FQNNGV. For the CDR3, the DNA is TGTGCCAGCAGCTTAGTCACGACTAGCGGATATACTAACAATGAGCAGTTCTTC. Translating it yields CASSLVTTSGYTNNEQFF. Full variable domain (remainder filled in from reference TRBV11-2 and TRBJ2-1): EAGVAQSPRYKIIEKRQSVAFWCNPISGHATLYWYQQILGQGPKLLIQFQNNGVVDDSQLPKDRFSAERLKGVDSTLKIQPAKLEDSAVYLCASSLVTTSGYTNNEQFFGPGTRLTVL.

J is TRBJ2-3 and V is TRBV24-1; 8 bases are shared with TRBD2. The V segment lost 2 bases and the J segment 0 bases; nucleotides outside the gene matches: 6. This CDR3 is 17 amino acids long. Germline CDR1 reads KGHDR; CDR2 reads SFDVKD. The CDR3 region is CATSDSMSGGSTDTQYF. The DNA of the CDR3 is TGTGCCACCAGTGATTCCATGAGCGGGGGAAGCACAGATACGCAGTATTTT.

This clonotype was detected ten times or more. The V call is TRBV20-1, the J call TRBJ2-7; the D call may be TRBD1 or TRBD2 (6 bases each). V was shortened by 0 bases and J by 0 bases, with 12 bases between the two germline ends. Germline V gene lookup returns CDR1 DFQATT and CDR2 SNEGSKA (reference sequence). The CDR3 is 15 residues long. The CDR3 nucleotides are TGCAGTGCTAGAGATCTAGGGGGGAGCTCCTACGAGCAGTACTTC. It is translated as CSARDLGGSSYEQYF.

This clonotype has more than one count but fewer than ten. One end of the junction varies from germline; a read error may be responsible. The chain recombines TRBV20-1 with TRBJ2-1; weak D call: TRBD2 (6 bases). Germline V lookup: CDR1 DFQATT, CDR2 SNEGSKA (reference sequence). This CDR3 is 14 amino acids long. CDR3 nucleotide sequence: TGCAGTGCCAGAGGTGGGCTAGCGAGGCCCCGGGGGTTCTTC. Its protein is CSARGGLARPRGFF.

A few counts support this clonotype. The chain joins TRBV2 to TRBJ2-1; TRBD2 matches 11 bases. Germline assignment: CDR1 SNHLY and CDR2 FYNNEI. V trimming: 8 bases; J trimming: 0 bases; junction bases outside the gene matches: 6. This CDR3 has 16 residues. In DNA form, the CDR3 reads TGTGCCAGCGAGGGACTAGCGGTTAGCTCCTACAATGAGCAGTTCTTC. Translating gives CASEGLAVSSYNEQFF.

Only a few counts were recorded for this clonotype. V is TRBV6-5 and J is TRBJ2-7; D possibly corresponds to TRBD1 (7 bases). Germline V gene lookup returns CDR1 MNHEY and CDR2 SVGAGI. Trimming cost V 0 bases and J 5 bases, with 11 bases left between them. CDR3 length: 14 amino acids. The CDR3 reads CASSYSGGGDEQYF. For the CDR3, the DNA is TGTGCCAGCAGTTACTCCGGAGGGGGCGACGAGCAGTACTTC.

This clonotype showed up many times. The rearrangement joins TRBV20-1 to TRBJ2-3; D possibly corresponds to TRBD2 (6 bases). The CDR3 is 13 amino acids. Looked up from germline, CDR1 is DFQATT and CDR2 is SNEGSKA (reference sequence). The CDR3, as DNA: TGCAGCCGACAGCGGGCCTTCACAGATACGCAGTATTTT. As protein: CSRQRAFTDTQYF.

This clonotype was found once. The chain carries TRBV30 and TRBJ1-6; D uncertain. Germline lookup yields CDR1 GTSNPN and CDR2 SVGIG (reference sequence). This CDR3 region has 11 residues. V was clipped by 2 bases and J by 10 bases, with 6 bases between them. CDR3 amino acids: CAWSRRSPLHF. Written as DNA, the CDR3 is TGTGCCTGGAGTAGGCGCTCACCCCTCCACTTT.

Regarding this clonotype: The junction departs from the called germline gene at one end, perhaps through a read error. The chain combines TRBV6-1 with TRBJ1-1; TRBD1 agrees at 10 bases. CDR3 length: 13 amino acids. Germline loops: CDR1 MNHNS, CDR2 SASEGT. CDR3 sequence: CASSLLWDRGRVF. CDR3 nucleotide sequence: TGTGCCAGCAGCCTACTATGGGACAGGGGTAGAGTCTTT.

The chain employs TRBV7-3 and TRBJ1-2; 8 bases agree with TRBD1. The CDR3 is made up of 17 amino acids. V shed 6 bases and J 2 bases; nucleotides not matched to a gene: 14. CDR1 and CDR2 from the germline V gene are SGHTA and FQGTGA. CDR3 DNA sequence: TGTGCCAGCAGGACTGACAGGGGCGGCCCAGGCAACTATGGCTACACCTTC. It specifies CASRTDRGGPGNYGYTF.

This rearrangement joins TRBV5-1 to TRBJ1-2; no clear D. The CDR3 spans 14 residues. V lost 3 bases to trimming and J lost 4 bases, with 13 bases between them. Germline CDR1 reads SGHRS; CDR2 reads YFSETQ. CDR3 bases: TGCGCCAGCAGCTGGAGCACGGGATCCTATGGCTACACCTTC. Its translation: CASSWSTGSYGYTF.

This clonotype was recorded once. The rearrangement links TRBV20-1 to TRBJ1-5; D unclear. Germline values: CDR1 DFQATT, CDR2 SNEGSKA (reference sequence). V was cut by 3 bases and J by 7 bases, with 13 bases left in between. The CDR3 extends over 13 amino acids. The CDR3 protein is CSASRAVGQPQHF. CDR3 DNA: TGCAGTGCTAGTAGGGCAGTCGGCCAGCCCCAGCATTTT.